This T cell receptor beta chain came from a study of T-cell reconstitution after alpha-beta-depleted transplantation in children. V was clipped by 6 bases and J by 6 bases; unmatched bases: 12. The CDR3 has 15 residues. CDR1 SGHRS and CDR2 YFSETQ come from the germline V gene. This clonotype was seen repeatedly, ten times or more. Unique molecular identifiers were incorporated during preparation of the TCRbeta library. TCRdb recomputed calls from the PCR reads with MiXCR, one row per CDR3 protein. The top ten hold about 5% of the sample, which has a few hundred thousand distinct CDR3 sequences, around 9.7% seen once.

The chain has TRBV5-1 and TRBJ1-2; 9 bases agree with TRBD1. The TCR was taken from a human donor who donated a stem cell graft to a child with SCID. Sequencing was performed on PBMCs from the stem cell graft donor, taken from the stem cell graft. This CDR3 is CASTIAMGQGHGYTF. The CDR3 DNA reads as TGCGCCAGCACCATAGCGATGGGACAGGGTCATGGCTACACCTTC. The entire variable domain, with the rest obtained from reference TRBV5-1 and TRBJ1-2, is as follows: KAGVTQTPRYLIKTRGQQVTLSCSPISGHRSVSWYQQTPGQGLQFLFEYFSETQRNKGNFPGRFSGRQFSNSRSEMNVSTLELGDSALYLCASTIAMGQGHGYTFGSGTRLTVV.